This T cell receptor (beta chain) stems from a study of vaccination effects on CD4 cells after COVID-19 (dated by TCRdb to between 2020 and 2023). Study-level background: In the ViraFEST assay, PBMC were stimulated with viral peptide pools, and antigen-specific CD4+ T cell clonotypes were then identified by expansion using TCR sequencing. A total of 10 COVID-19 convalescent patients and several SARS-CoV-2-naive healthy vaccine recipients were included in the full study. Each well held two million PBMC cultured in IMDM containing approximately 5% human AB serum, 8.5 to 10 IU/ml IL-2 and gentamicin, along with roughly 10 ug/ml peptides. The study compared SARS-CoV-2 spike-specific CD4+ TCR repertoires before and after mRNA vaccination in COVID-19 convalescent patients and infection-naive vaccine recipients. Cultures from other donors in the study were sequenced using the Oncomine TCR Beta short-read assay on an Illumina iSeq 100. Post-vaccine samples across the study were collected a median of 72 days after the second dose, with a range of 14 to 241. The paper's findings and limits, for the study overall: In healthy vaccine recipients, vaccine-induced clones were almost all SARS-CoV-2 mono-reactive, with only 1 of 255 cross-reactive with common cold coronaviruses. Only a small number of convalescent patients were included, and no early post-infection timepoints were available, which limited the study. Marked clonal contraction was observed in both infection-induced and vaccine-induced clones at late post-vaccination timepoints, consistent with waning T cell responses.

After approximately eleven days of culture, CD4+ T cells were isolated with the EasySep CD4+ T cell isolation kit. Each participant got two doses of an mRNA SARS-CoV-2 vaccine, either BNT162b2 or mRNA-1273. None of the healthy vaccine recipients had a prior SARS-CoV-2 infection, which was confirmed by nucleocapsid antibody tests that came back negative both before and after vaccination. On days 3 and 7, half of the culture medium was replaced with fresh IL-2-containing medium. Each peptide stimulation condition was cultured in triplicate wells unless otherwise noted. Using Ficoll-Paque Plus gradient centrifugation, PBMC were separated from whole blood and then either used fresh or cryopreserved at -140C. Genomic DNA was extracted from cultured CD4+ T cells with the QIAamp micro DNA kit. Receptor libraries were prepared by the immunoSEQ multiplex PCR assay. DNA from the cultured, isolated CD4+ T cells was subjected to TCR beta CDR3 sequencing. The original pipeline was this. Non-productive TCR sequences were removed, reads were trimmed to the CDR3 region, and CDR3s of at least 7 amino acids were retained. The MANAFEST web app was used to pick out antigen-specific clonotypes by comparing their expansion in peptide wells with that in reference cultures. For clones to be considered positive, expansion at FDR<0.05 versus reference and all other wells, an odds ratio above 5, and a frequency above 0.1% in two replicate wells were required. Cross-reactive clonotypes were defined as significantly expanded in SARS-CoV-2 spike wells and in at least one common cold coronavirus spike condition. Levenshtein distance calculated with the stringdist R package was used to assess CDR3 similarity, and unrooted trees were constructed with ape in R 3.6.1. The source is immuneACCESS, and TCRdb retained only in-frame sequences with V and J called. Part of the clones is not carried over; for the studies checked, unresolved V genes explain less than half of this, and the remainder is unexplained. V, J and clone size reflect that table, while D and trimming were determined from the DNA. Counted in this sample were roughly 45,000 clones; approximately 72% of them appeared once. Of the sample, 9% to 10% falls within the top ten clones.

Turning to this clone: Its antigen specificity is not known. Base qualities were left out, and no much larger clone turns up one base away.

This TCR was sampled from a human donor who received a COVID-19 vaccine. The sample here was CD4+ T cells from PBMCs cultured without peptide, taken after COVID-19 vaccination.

The DNA sequence reads TGTGCCAGCAGCGGGGGTTCAGGGGGCCTCGCCGATACGCAGTATTTT. Its product reads: CASSGGSGGLADTQYF. The rearrangement combines TRBV11-3 with TRBJ2-3, and TRBD1 aligns with 8 junction nucleotides. CDR1 SGHNT and CDR2 YENEEA are derived from the germline V gene. V has 5 bases trimmed and J has 6 bases trimmed; junction bases matching no gene number 13. The CDR3 spans 16 residues, from the cysteine through the phenylalanine. Only CDR3 DNA is held: 48 bases, read in frame from base 1.